The source of this T cell receptor (beta chain) is a study of control samples from healthy donors and cancer patients. The length of the CDR3 is 12 residues. V was pared by 2 bases and J by 7 bases, with 8 bases between. Clones were read by immunoSEQ multiplex PCR, and TCRdb kept only the in-frame ones, dropping some. The sample has 100,000 to 150,000 clones, just under 90% seen once. The chain has TRBV12-3 or TRBV12-4 and TRBJ1-1; no reliable D call. The clonotype was recovered from a middle-aged man with head and neck cancer. The specimen sequenced was PBMCs. CDR3 in DNA: TGTGCCAGCAGTTTAAGTGACGGTGAAGCTTTCTTT. It specifies CASSLSDGEAFF.